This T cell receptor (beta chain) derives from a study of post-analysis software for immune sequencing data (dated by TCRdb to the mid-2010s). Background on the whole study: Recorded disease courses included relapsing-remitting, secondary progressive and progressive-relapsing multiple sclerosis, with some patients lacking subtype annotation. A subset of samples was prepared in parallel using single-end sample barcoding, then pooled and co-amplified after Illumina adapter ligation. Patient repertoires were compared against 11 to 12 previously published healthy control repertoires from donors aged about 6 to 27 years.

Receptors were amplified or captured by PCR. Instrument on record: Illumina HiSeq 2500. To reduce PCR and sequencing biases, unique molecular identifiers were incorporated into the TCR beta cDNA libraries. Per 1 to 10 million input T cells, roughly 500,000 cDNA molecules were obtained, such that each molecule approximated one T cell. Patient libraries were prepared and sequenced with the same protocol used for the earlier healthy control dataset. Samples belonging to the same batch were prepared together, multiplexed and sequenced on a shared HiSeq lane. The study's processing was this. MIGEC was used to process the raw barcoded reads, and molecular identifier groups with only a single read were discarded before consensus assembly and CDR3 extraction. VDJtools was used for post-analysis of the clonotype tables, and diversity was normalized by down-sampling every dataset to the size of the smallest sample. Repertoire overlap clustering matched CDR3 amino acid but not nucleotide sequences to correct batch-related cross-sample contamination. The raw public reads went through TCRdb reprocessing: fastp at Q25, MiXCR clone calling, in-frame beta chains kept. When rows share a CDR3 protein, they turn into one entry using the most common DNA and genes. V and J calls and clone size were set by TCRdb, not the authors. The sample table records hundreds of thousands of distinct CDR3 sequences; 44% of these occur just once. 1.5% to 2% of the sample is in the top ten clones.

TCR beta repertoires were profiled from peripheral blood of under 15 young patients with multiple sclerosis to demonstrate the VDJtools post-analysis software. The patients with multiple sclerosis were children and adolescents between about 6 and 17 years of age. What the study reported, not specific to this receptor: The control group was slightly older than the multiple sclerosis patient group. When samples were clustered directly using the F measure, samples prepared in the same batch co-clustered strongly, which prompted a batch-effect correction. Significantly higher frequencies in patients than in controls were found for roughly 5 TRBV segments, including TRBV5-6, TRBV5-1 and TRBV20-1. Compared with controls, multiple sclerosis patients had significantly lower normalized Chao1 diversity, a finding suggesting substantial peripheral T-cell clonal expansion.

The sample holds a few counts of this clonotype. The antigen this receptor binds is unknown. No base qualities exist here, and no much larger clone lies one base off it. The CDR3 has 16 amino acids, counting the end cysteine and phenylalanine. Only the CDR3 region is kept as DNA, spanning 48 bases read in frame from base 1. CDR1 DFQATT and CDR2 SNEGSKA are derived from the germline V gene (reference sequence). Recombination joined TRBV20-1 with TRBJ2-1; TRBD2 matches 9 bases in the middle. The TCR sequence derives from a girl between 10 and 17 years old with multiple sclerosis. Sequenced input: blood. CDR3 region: CSLSGASGKLYNEQFF. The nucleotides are TGCAGCCTCTCTGGGGCTAGCGGGAAACTCTACAATGAGCAGTTCTTC.